The rows below give T cell receptor beta chains drawn from one sample of a study of blood T cell repertoires in COVID-19. TCRdb's copy holds only in-frame clones and misses some; the assay was immunoSEQ multiplex PCR. The sample lists about 120,000 clones; roughly four fifths were seen once. The sample taken for sequencing was peripheral blood. The origin of the receptors is a woman between 45 and 65 years old with acute or convalescent COVID-19. Both conserved end residues are part of each CDR3. Fields, in order: V gene, D gene, J gene, clone size, CDR3 DNA, CDR3 protein. The D gene is left open where the match is weak. A clone size is listed for some rows: how often the clone was seen (once, few, many), or a class if it is expanded.

v_call: TRBV7-9; d_call: .; j_call: TRBJ2-3; clone_size: .; cdr3_nt: TGTGCCAGCGGGGGGAGTACAGATACGCAGTATTTT; cdr3_aa: CASGGSTDTQYF
v_call: TRBV10-2; d_call: .; j_call: TRBJ1-2; clone_size: .; cdr3_nt: TGCGCCAGCAGTGAGCAGGGCTATGGCTACACCTTC; cdr3_aa: CASSEQGYGYTF
v_call: TRBV7-2; d_call: .; j_call: TRBJ2-5; clone_size: .; cdr3_nt: TGTGCCAGCAGCCCATTCCCAGAGGCGACCCAGTACTTC; cdr3_aa: CASSPFPEATQYF
v_call: TRBV5-1; d_call: TRBD2; j_call: TRBJ2-3; clone_size: .; cdr3_nt: TGCGCCAGCAGCTTGGCCGGACCAGCGGGAGGGCCGTCAGATACGCAGTATTTT; cdr3_aa: CASSLAGPAGGPSDTQYF
v_call: TRBV18; d_call: TRBD1; j_call: TRBJ1-1; clone_size: .; cdr3_nt: TGTGCCAGCTCACCATCAGGGGGGCAAGCTTTCTTT; cdr3_aa: CASSPSGGQAFF
v_call: TRBV27; d_call: .; j_call: TRBJ1-6; clone_size: .; cdr3_nt: TGTGCCAGCGGTAACGGGGTCTCCGATTCACCCCTCCACTTT; cdr3_aa: CASGNGVSDSPLHF
v_call: TRBV10-3; d_call: TRBD1; j_call: TRBJ2-1; clone_size: .; cdr3_nt: TGTGCCATCAGAACCGGGACAGGGTCCTCCAATGAGCAGTTCTTC; cdr3_aa: CAIRTGTGSSNEQFF
v_call: TRBV5-1; d_call: .; j_call: TRBJ2-2; clone_size: .; cdr3_nt: TGCGCCAGCAGCTTACAGATGGGTGGGGAGCTGTTTTTT; cdr3_aa: CASSLQMGGELFF
v_call: TRBV13; d_call: .; j_call: TRBJ1-6; clone_size: few; cdr3_nt: TGTGCCAGCAGCTCCAACAGTAATTCACCCCTCCACTTT; cdr3_aa: CASSSNSNSPLHF
v_call: TRBV3-1/TRBV3-2; d_call: .; j_call: TRBJ2-7; clone_size: few; cdr3_nt: TGTGCCAGCAGCCAAGATCATGGGGCGGACTCCTACGAGCAGTACTTC; cdr3_aa: CASSQDHGADSYEQYF
v_call: TRBV6-5; d_call: TRBD1; j_call: TRBJ2-7; clone_size: few; cdr3_nt: TGTGCCAGCAGTTACGGACGACAGGGACACTACGAGCAGTACTTC; cdr3_aa: CASSYGRQGHYEQYF
v_call: TRBV20-1; d_call: .; j_call: TRBJ1-1; clone_size: .; cdr3_nt: TGCAGTGCTAGTATCCGGAACACTGAAGCTTTCTTT; cdr3_aa: CSASIRNTEAFF
v_call: TRBV5-1; d_call: TRBD2; j_call: TRBJ2-1; clone_size: .; cdr3_nt: TGCGCCAGCAGCGCTACTAGCGTCCCCTACAATGAGCAGTTCTTC; cdr3_aa: CASSATSVPYNEQFF
v_call: TRBV19; d_call: .; j_call: TRBJ1-6; clone_size: .; cdr3_nt: TGTGCCAGTAGTACCCAGGGGCCAGGTGGTCCACCCCTCCACTTT; cdr3_aa: CASSTQGPGGPPLHF
v_call: TRBV19; d_call: TRBD1; j_call: TRBJ1-1; clone_size: .; cdr3_nt: TGTGCCAGTAGTGGACAGGGGGGCCAAAAAAGGTACACTGAAGCTTTCTTT; cdr3_aa: CASSGQGGQKRYTEAFF
v_call: TRBV18; d_call: .; j_call: TRBJ2-7; clone_size: .; cdr3_nt: TGTGCCAGCTCCCACGGACAGAACTACGAGCAGTACTTC; cdr3_aa: CASSHGQNYEQYF
v_call: TRBV28; d_call: .; j_call: TRBJ1-1; clone_size: .; cdr3_nt: TGTGCCAGCAGTTTAGCCAACGGGGAAGCTTTCTTT; cdr3_aa: CASSLANGEAFF
v_call: TRBV28; d_call: TRBD2; j_call: TRBJ2-1; clone_size: .; cdr3_nt: TGTGCCAGCTCGACTAGCGGGAGGGATGAGCAGTTCTTC; cdr3_aa: CASSTSGRDEQFF
v_call: TRBV12-3/TRBV12-4; d_call: .; j_call: TRBJ2-7; clone_size: .; cdr3_nt: TGTGCCAGCAGCTCTAGCGTCTACGAGCAGTACTTC; cdr3_aa: CASSSSVYEQYF
v_call: TRBV19; d_call: TRBD1; j_call: TRBJ1-5; clone_size: .; cdr3_nt: TGTGCCAGTAGCCCCGGGTGGGACAGAGACTATAGCAATCAGCCCCAGCATTTT; cdr3_aa: CASSPGWDRDYSNQPQHF
v_call: TRBV28; d_call: TRBD2; j_call: TRBJ2-5; clone_size: .; cdr3_nt: TGTGCCAGCAGTTTAACTCGGACTAGCGGGATATTTGTAGAGACCCAGTACTTC; cdr3_aa: CASSLTRTSGIFVETQYF
v_call: TRBV7-6; d_call: TRBD2; j_call: TRBJ2-3; clone_size: .; cdr3_nt: TGTGCCAGCAGCTTAGACTCGGGACTAGCGGGAGTAAGGGCAGATACGCAGTATTTT; cdr3_aa: CASSLDSGLAGVRADTQYF
v_call: TRBV10-2; d_call: .; j_call: TRBJ2-1; clone_size: once; cdr3_nt: TGCGCCAGCACTACAGGGTTTGAGCAGTTCTTC; cdr3_aa: CASTTGFEQFF
v_call: TRBV5-1; d_call: TRBD2; j_call: TRBJ2-7; clone_size: .; cdr3_nt: TGCGCCAGCAGACCCACCGGGACTAGCGGATACGAGCAGTACTTC; cdr3_aa: CASRPTGTSGYEQYF
v_call: TRBV5-1; d_call: .; j_call: TRBJ2-3; clone_size: .; cdr3_nt: TGCGCCAGCAGCTTGGGTACAAGCACAGATACGCAGTATTTT; cdr3_aa: CASSLGTSTDTQYF
v_call: TRBV6-5; d_call: TRBD2; j_call: TRBJ2-1; clone_size: .; cdr3_nt: TGTGCCAGCCGGGACTACAACAATGAGCAGTTCTTC; cdr3_aa: CASRDYNNEQFF